The sequence of this TCR beta chain was determined in a study of early T cells in non-severe SARS-CoV-2 infection. This clonotype was observed at least ten times. There are 11 residues in the CDR3. V lost 5 bases to trimming and J lost 7 bases, with 9 bases between them. CDR1 SGHRS and CDR2 YFSETQ come from the germline V gene. One entry per CDR3 protein results from TCRdb running MiXCR on the 5' RACE reads. The sample carries 24,000 or so distinct CDR3 sequences, 4% to 4.5% recorded once. The source material was whole blood. This receptor was taken from an adult who was a healthcare worker with PCR-confirmed SARS-CoV-2 infection or an uninfected control (not recorded which). The gene calls are TRBV5-1 and TRBJ1-1; no firm D call. CDR3 coding DNA: TGCGCCAGCAGGACGGGATTTGAAGCTTTCTTT. The encoded protein is CASRTGFEAFF.